The 25 T cell receptor beta chains below all came from one sample that was sequenced in a study of T cell clonotyping in hematopoietic cell transplantation. The time point: recipient sample about 28 days before transplant, after cytoreduction. Method: immunoSEQ multiplex PCR; TCRdb's copy keeps in-frame clones and lacks some. Of some 45,000 clones in the sample, 82% are singletons; the top ten hold roughly 5.7%. This specimen was peripheral blood mononuclear cells, taken before stem cell transplant. The origin of the receptors is a man in his sixties with myelodysplastic syndrome. Some clones in this sample may be carry-over from other donors' samples.

The chain recombines TRBV7-2 with TRBJ1-4; D gene uncertain. The CDR3 has 14 residues. Germline V CDR1 and CDR2: SGHTA, FQGNSA. Trimming took off 3 bases at V and 8 bases at J, with 13 bases between the two ends. The CDR3 is CASSFSTDGEKLFF. In DNA form, the CDR3 reads TGTGCCAGCAGCTTTAGTACCGACGGCGAAAAACTGTTTTTT.

This chain uses TRBV6-5 with TRBJ1-1; D might be TRBD1 (6 bases). The CDR3 is 13 residues long. V was clipped by 2 bases and J by 8 bases, with 12 bases between them. Germline V gene lookup returns CDR1 MNHEY and CDR2 SVGAGI. CDR3 in DNA: TGTGCCAGCAGTTACGCAGGGGAGAGGGAAGCTTTCTTT. Encoded protein: CASSYAGEREAFF.

The chain links TRBV7-2 to TRBJ1-2; D is unresolved. This CDR3 has 14 residues. Per germline, CDR1 SGHTA and CDR2 FQGNSA. V was clipped by 0 bases and J by 2 bases, with 7 bases between them. CDR3 nucleotide sequence: TGTGCCAGCAGCTTAGCGGGAGGGAACTATGGCTACACCTTC. Protein sequence: CASSLAGGNYGYTF.

Only a few counts were recorded for this clone. V and J are TRBV19 and TRBJ1-6, with D unclear. Germline values: CDR1 LNHDA, CDR2 SQIVND (reference sequence). This CDR3 has 14 residues. Trimming took 4 bases from V and 2 from J, leaving 6 bases between them. CDR3 amino acids: CASSNSAYNSPLHF. The DNA for the CDR3 is TGTGCCAGTAGTAACTCCGCCTATAATTCACCCCTCCACTTT. Full variable domain (remainder filled in from reference TRBV19 and TRBJ1-6): DGGITQSPKYLFRKEGQNVTLSCEQNLNHDAMYWYRQDPGQGLRLIYYSQIVNDFQKGDIAEGYSVSREKKESFPLTVTSAQKNPTAFYLCASSNSAYNSPLHFGNGTRLTVT.

The genes are TRBV15 and TRBJ1-2; the D gene is possibly TRBD1 (6 bases). This CDR3 is built from 13 residues. CDR1 is LNHNV and CDR2 is YYDKDF in the germline V gene (reference sequence). V dropped 4 bases and J dropped 8 bases, with 14 bases sitting between them. The DNA of the CDR3 is TGTGCCACCAGCACACACAGGGAGGGCGGCTACACCTTC. Encoded protein: CATSTHREGGYTF.

This clone was recorded once. This chain links TRBV7-2 with TRBJ2-2; 7 nucleotides line up with TRBD2. J gave up 1 base and V 5 bases, and 7 bases lay outside the gene matches. Germline loops: CDR1 SGHTA, CDR2 FQGNSA. The CDR3 extends over 16 amino acids. In DNA form, the CDR3 reads TGTGCCAGCAGCATTCCGGGACTACAGAACACCGGGGAGCTGTTTTTT. Residues: CASSIPGLQNTGELFF.

Remarks on this clone: The junction differs from germline at one of its ends, possibly a read error. The V and J genes are TRBV10-1 and TRBJ1-2, with TRBD1 matching over 7 bases. CDR3 length equals 19 residues. CDR1 WNHNN and CDR2 SYGVQD come from the germline V gene (reference sequence). The CDR3 sequence is CARSEMGAGYNLDRRGYTF. DNA for the CDR3: TGCGCCAGAAGTGAGATGGGGGCGGGCTACAACCTGGACAGGAGGGGCTACACCTTC.

The chain has TRBV6-5 and TRBJ2-2, with TRBD1 as a possible D gene (6 bases). The CDR3 covers 14 residues. The V gene's germline CDR1 is MNHEY and CDR2 SVGAGI. Trimming cost V 6 bases and J 5 bases, with 13 bases left between them. This CDR3 reads CASRGLGTTGELFF. The CDR3 nucleotides are TGTGCCAGCAGAGGCTTAGGGACAACCGGGGAGCTGTTTTTT.

This clone is a singleton in its sample. This chain links TRBV19 with TRBJ1-2; 9 nucleotides line up with TRBD1. This CDR3 contains 13 residues. V lost 4 bases to trimming and J lost 5 bases; unmatched junction nucleotides: 2. Per germline, CDR1 LNHDA and CDR2 SQIVND (reference sequence). CDR3 residues: CASSTGTGYGYTF. The CDR3 DNA sequence: TGTGCCAGTAGTACCGGGACAGGGTATGGCTACACCTTC.

This clone was counted between two and nine times. This chain uses TRBV19 with TRBJ1-6, with a weak D call TRBD1 (5 bases). This CDR3 comprises 15 residues. Germline V gives CDR1 LNHDA, CDR2 SQIVND (reference sequence). The V gene lost 6 bases and the J gene lost 5 bases, with 14 bases spanning the gap. CDR3 coding DNA: TGTGCCAGTAGCCCAGGGACTCCAGATAATTCACCCCTCCACTTT. Amino acids: CASSPGTPDNSPLHF.

This clone was detected only once. The gene calls are TRBV5-6 and TRBJ1-5, with 8 bases lining up with TRBD1. After removal of 0 bases from V and 5 bases from J, the junction contained 4 bases not matched to a gene. Germline CDR1 SGHDT, CDR2 YYEEEE. CDR3 size: 15 residues. The CDR3 here is CASSLATGGYQPQHF. In nucleotides, the CDR3 is TGTGCCAGCAGCTTGGCCACAGGGGGGTATCAGCCCCAGCATTTT.

The chain links TRBV11-1 to TRBJ2-7; 8 nucleotides line up with TRBD2. V dropped 5 bases and J dropped 6; count of bases not matched to a gene: 9. Germline CDR1 is SGHAT and CDR2 is FQDESV (reference sequence). The length of the CDR3 is 14 residues. CDR3 amino acids: CASSPGLGGGEQYF. The CDR3 bases are TGTGCCAGCAGCCCGGGACTAGGAGGTGGCGAGCAGTACTTC.

This sequence joins TRBV10-3 and TRBJ2-5, with D possibly matching TRBD2 (7 bases). Germline V gene lookup returns CDR1 ENHRY and CDR2 SYGVKD. There are 17 residues in the CDR3. Trimming removed 2 bases from V and 2 bases from J, with 18 bases in between. DNA for the CDR3: TGTGCCATCAGTGAGAGGATGGGGGGGCCCTTACAAGAGACCCAGTACTTC. It translates to CAISERMGGPLQETQYF.

The chain links TRBV4-1 to TRBJ1-5; the D is unclear. Germline V gene sequence: CDR1 MGHRA, CDR2 YSYEKL. V dropped 1 base and J dropped 0 bases, with 10 bases sitting between them. This CDR3 is 16 amino acids long. This CDR3 is CASSQVPEYSNQPQHF. CDR3 coding DNA: TGCGCCAGCAGCCAAGTACCAGAGTATAGCAATCAGCCCCAGCATTTT.

J is TRBJ2-7 and V is TRBV9; TRBD1 might be the D (5 bases). The CDR3 is made up of 14 amino acids. Germline values: CDR1 SGDLS, CDR2 YYNGEE. The V gene lost 0 bases and the J gene lost 2 bases, with 9 bases spanning the gap. The CDR3 here is CASSVEGRAYEQYF. The CDR3 nucleotides read TGTGCCAGCAGCGTAGAAGGCAGGGCCTACGAGCAGTACTTC.

The count of this clone is one. The chain carries TRBV19 and TRBJ2-2; TRBD2 matches 8 bases. CDR1 and CDR2 (germline): LNHDA, SQIVND (reference sequence). The CDR3 runs to 17 residues. J lost 5 bases, V lost 3 bases, and 11 bases had no gene match. The CDR3, as DNA: TGTGCCAGTAGTATGCGGGGGGAGGTTACAACGACCGGGGAGCTGTTTTTT. Protein product: CASSMRGEVTTTGELFF.

V and J are TRBV19 and TRBJ1-5; maybe TRBD1 (5 bases). V was pared by 3 bases and J by 5 bases, with 11 bases between. Germline CDR1 LNHDA, CDR2 SQIVND (reference sequence). This CDR3 comprises 14 residues. As DNA, the CDR3 is TGTGCCAGTAGTATCAAACCGGGGGATCAGCCCCAGCATTTT. The encoded protein is CASSIKPGDQPQHF.

V is TRBV7-9 and J is TRBJ1-1, with 7 bases lining up with TRBD1. The J segment lost 1 base and the V segment lost 5 bases, leaving 10 bases of the junction unmatched. Germline lookup yields CDR1 SEHNR and CDR2 FQNEAQ (reference sequence). This CDR3 comprises 16 residues. The CDR3 coding sequence is TGTGCCAGCAGCCCCACAACCACAGGGGCGAACACTGAAGCTTTCTTT. This sequence encodes CASSPTTTGANTEAFF.

In DNA, the CDR3 is TGTGCCAGCACCCTCAGGGGGGGCCCGTACAATGAGCAGTTCTTC. Translation gives CASTLRGGPYNEQFF. The chain is built from TRBV27 and TRBJ2-1, with D perhaps matching TRBD1 or TRBD2 (7 bases each). The CDR3 spans 15 residues. V lost 7 bases and J 4 bases, leaving 17 bases between the germline ends. Germline V gives CDR1 MNHEY, CDR2 SMNVEV (reference sequence).

The V gene is TRBV19, the J gene TRBJ2-5, with D perhaps matching TRBD2 (6 bases). The germline V gene has CDR1 LNHDA and CDR2 SQIVND (reference sequence). Trimming removed 3 bases from V and 4 bases from J, with 15 bases in between. The CDR3 contains 15 residues. CDR3 DNA: TGTGCCAGTAGTATGGGCGGGACGCTTAGAGAGACCCAGTACTTC. Translation: CASSMGGTLRETQYF.

The gene calls are TRBV6-1 and TRBJ1-5, with a tentative D call TRBD1 (6 bases). V lost 3 bases and J lost 4, with 19 bases in between. Germline loops: CDR1 MNHNS, CDR2 SASEGT. CDR3 length equals 17 residues. The CDR3 reads CASSDPSFGGKNQPQHF. The CDR3 region has the DNA TGTGCCAGCAGTGATCCAAGTTTCGGGGGCAAAAATCAGCCCCAGCATTTT.

Only a few counts were recorded for this clone. The V and J genes are TRBV19 and TRBJ1-1, with 7 positions matching TRBD1. The germline CDR1 and CDR2 sequences are LNHDA and SQIVND (reference sequence). V lost 6 bases to trimming and J lost 4 bases; unmatched junction nucleotides: 5. CDR3 length equals 13 residues. The CDR3 spells CASREGARTEAFF. The CDR3 DNA follows: TGTGCCAGTAGGGAGGGGGCGCGCACTGAAGCTTTCTTT.

This clone was counted a single time. The CDR3 DNA is TGCGCCAGCAGCCAAGATCTTCAGACAGGGGGAATCAATTCACCCCTCCACTTT. Amino acid sequence: CASSQDLQTGGINSPLHF. The genes are TRBV4-3 and TRBJ1-6, with 9 bases lining up with TRBD1. V dropped 0 bases and J dropped 7; count of bases not matched to a gene: 10. This CDR3 has 18 amino acids. Germline values: CDR1 LGHNA, CDR2 YSLEER.

The chain employs TRBV10-3 and TRBJ1-5; possible D gene TRBD1, 6 bases. V lost 0 bases and J 0 bases, leaving 9 bases between the germline ends. Per the germline V gene, CDR1 is ENHRY and CDR2 is SYGVKD. This CDR3 is built from 16 residues. The CDR3 region is CAISESRGDSNQPQHF. The CDR3 nucleotides read TGTGCCATCAGTGAGTCGAGGGGGGATAGCAATCAGCCCCAGCATTTT.

This rearrangement joins TRBV6-5 to TRBJ1-6; 11 bases agree with TRBD1. J was trimmed by 8 bases and V by 1 base; bases with no gene match: 1. This CDR3 comprises 15 residues. The germline gives CDR1 MNHEY, CDR2 SVGAGI. This CDR3 reads CASSYWTGGDSPLHF. The CDR3 DNA reads TGTGCCAGCAGTTACTGGACAGGGGGCGATTCACCCCTCCACTTT.